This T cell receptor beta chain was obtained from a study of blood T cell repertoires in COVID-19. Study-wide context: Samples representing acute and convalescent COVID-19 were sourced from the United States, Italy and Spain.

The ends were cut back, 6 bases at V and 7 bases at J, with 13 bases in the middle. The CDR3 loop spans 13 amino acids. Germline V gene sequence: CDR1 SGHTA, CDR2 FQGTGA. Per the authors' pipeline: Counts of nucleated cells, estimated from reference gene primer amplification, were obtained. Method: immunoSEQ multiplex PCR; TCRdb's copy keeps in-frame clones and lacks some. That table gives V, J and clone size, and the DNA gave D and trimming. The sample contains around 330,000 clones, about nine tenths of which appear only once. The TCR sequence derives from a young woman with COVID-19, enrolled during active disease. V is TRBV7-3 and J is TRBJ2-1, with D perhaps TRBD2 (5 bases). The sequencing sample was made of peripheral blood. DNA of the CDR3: TGTGCCAGCAGTTTCAGGACTGATAATGAGCAGTTCTTC. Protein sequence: CASSFRTDNEQFF.